This TCR beta chain was captured by sequencing in a study of blood T cells in healthy people across ages. Study-level points and caveats: More naive CD4+ cells and higher diversity marked long-lived donors relative to aged donors.

With 8 bases removed from V and 0 bases from J, the gap between germline ends came to 15 bases. In germline, CDR1 is SEHNR, CDR2 FQNEAQ (reference sequence). This CDR3 spans 15 amino acids. As regards this clonotype: What it recognizes is unknown.

For the second PCR, which ran for about 7 to 12 cycles, a sample-barcoded 5' primer and a J-beta primer mix were used. Sequencing recovered at least 2.5 million CDR3-containing paired-end reads from each sample. TCRdb re-called the 5' RACE reads through MiXCR, storing one row per CDR3 protein. The sample shows some 1.5 million distinct CDR3 sequences, 25% to 30% of them seen only once. The clonotype originates from a woman aged 30 to 39 in good health. The sequencing input was blood. The chain uses TRBV7-9 and TRBJ2-3, with TRBD2 as a possible D gene (6 bases). The CDR3 region is CASDQLAASTDTQYF. CDR3 nucleotide sequence: TGTGCCAGCGACCAACTAGCTGCTAGCACAGATACGCAGTATTTT.